This T cell receptor (beta chain) was documented in a study of T cells in Graves' hyperthyroidism and ophthalmopathy. RNA transcripts gave rise to amplified TCR beta CDR3 regions. Researchers ran a first-round RT-PCR on the TCR CDR3 using the HTBI primer set. TCRdb called the multiplex PCR reads again in MiXCR, with one record for every CDR3 protein. The sample contains a few hundred thousand distinct CDR3 sequences, more than 45% of which appear only once. The CDR3 loop spans 13 amino acids. V lost 5 bases to trimming and J lost 9 bases, with 16 bases between them. Germline loops: CDR1 SNHLY, CDR2 FYNNEI. Absence of ophthalmopathy progression within 18 months defined stable Graves' hyperthyroidism. A patient was excluded if there was uncontrolled infection, other autoimmune disease, pregnancy or lactation.

The specimen sequenced was peripheral blood or thyroid tissue (not recorded which). The chain joins TRBV2 to TRBJ1-2; D uncertain. The TCR originated in a woman between 18 and 29 years old with Graves' hyperthyroidism. The CDR3 region is CASSFGSGERYTF. The CDR3 DNA sequence: TGTGCCAGCAGTTTCGGATCGGGTGAGCGCTACACCTTC.